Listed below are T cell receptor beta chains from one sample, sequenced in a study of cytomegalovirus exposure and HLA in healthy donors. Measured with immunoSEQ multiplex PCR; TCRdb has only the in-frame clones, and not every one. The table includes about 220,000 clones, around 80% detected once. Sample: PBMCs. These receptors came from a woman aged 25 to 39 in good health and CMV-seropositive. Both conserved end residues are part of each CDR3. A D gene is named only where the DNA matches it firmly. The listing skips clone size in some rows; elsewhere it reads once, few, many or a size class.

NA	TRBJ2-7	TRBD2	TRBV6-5	CASSYGLAGEFYEQYF	TGTGCCAGCAGTTACGGGCTAGCGGGAGAATTCTACGAGCAGTACTTC
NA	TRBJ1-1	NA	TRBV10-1	CASSESGEAFF	TGCGCCAGCAGTGAGTCAGGTGAAGCTTTCTTT
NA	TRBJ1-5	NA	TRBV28	CASSQTGREHQPQHF	TGTGCCAGCAGTCAAACAGGGCGTGAGCATCAGCCCCAGCATTTT
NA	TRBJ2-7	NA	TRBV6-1	CASISDQTYEQYF	TGTGCCAGCATTTCGGACCAAACCTACGAGCAGTACTTC
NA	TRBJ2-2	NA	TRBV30	CAWSRGVAGELFF	TGTGCCTGGAGCAGGGGGGTTGCCGGGGAGCTGTTTTTT
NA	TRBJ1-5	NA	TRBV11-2	CASSLDGGPDQPQHF	TGTGCCAGCAGCTTAGACGGGGGGCCGGATCAGCCCCAGCATTTT
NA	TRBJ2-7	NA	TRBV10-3	CAISELAGEQYF	TGTGCCATCAGTGAACTAGCCGGGGAGCAGTACTTC
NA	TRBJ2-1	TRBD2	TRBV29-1	CSVELPSGKYNEQFF	TGCAGCGTTGAATTGCCTAGCGGAAAATACAATGAGCAGTTCTTC
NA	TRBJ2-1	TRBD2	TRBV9	CASSARTSGNPLVF	TGTGCCAGCAGCGCCAGGACTAGCGGGAACCCCTTGGTCTTC
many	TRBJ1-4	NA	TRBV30	CAWSEREKLFF	TGTGCCTGGAGTGAGCGTGAAAAACTGTTTTTT
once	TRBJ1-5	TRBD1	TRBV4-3	CASSQDYTGGHQPQHF	TGCGCCAGCAGCCAAGACTACACAGGGGGACATCAGCCCCAGCATTTT
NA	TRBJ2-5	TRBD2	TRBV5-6	CASSLAPSGQETQYF	TGTGCCAGCAGCTTGGCACCTAGCGGACAAGAGACCCAGTACTTC
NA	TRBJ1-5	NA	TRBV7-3	CASSLNANSNQPQHF	TGTGCCAGCAGCTTAAATGCCAATAGCAATCAGCCCCAGCATTTT
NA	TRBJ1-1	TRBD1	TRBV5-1	CASSVQGAGGLDTEAFF	TGCGCCAGCAGCGTTCAGGGGGCAGGGGGTTTAGACACTGAAGCTTTCTTT
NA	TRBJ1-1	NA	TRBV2	CASSPQRAEAFF	TGTGCCAGCAGTCCCCAGAGGGCTGAAGCTTTCTTT
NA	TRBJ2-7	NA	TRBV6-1	CASSEGSASYEQYF	TGTGCCAGCAGTGAAGGTTCAGCCTCCTACGAGCAGTACTTC
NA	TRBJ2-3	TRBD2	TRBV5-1	CASMGLAGDTQYF	TGCGCCAGCATGGGACTAGCGGGAGATACGCAGTATTTT
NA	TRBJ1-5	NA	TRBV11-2	CASSLTVRQPQHF	TGTGCCAGCAGCTTGACGGTCAGGCAGCCCCAGCATTTT
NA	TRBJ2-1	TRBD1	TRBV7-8	CASSLEVWDSGNNEQFF	TGTGCCAGCAGCTTAGAGGTCTGGGACAGCGGAAACAATGAGCAGTTCTTC
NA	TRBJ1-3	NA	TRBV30	CAWSTGGNTIYF	TGTGCCTGGAGTACCGGTGGAAACACCATATATTTT
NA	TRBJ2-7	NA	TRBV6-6	CASSYSDRDLYEQYF	TGTGCCAGCAGTTACTCGGACAGAGACCTTTACGAGCAGTACTTC
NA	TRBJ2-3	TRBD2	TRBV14	CASSQVLGLAGDTQYF	TGTGCCAGCAGCCAAGTCCTTGGACTAGCGGGAGATACGCAGTATTTT
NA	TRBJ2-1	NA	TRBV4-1	CASSQERRGGEQFF	TGCGCCAGCAGCCAAGAACGTAGAGGGGGTGAGCAGTTCTTC
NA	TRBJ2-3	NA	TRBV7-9	CASSPEGVPTDTQYF	TGTGCCAGCAGCCCGGAGGGGGTCCCCACAGATACGCAGTATTTT
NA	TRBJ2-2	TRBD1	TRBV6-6	CASSRDRNTGELFF	TGTGCCAGCTCCCGGGACAGGAACACCGGGGAGCTGTTTTTT
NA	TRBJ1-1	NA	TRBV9	CASSISRANPGTEAFF	TGTGCCAGCAGCATAAGCCGGGCCAACCCTGGGACTGAAGCTTTCTTT
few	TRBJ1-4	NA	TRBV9	CASSVGQTFEKLFF	TGTGCCAGCAGCGTAGGACAGACATTTGAAAAACTGTTTTTT
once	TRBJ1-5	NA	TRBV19	CASSILGDQPQHF	TGTGCCAGTTCGATCTTGGGTGATCAGCCCCAGCATTTT